The next 14 T cell receptor beta chains were all read from a single sample in a study of cytomegalovirus exposure and HLA in healthy donors. PCR primers comprised 60 Vbeta and 13 Jbeta primers. The data were produced by immunoSEQ multiplex PCR, yet TCRdb's version contains in-frame clones alone and is incomplete. The repertoire has around 150,000 clones, roughly three quarters of them found once; the top ten carry roughly 1.3%. The sample was PBMCs. All receptors come from a woman aged 40 to 50 in good health and CMV-seronegative.

Here the CDR3 reads CASSLPGTQSYGYTF. CDR3 DNA: TGTGCCAGCAGTCTCCCTGGGACACAAAGCTATGGCTACACCTTC. This rearrangement joins TRBV28 to TRBJ1-2, with D tentatively TRBD1 (6 bases). The CDR3 covers 15 residues. Trimming took off 5 bases at V and 4 bases at J, with 17 bases between the two ends. The V gene's germline CDR1 is MDHEN and CDR2 SYDVKM.

The J gene is TRBJ1-2, the V gene TRBV29-1, with a tentative D call TRBD1 (5 bases). Trimming took off 6 bases at V and 2 bases at J, with 16 bases between the two ends. The V gene's germline CDR1 is SQVTM and CDR2 ANQGSEA. CDR3 length: 14 amino acids. CDR3 sequence reads: CSVPAGGPNYGYTF. CDR3 coding DNA: TGCAGCGTCCCCGCGGGGGGTCCGAACTATGGCTACACCTTC.

The chain combines TRBV6-5 with TRBJ1-6; D possibly corresponds to TRBD1 (5 bases). Per the germline V gene, CDR1 is MNHEY and CDR2 is SVGAGI. The CDR3 is 15 amino acids. V was trimmed by 1 base and J by 10 bases, leaving 14 bases between them. The CDR3 protein is CASSYWQGVRSPLHF. In DNA, the CDR3 is TGTGCCAGCAGTTACTGGCAGGGTGTAAGGTCACCCCTCCACTTT.

J is TRBJ2-7 and V is TRBV7-2, with 11 bases aligning to TRBD1. The V and J ends lost 4 bases and 2 bases, in that order; junction bases with no gene match: 4. The length of the CDR3 is 15 residues. CDR1 SGHTA and CDR2 FQGNSA come from the germline V gene. The CDR3 spells CASSSPGQGAYEQYF. The CDR3, as DNA: TGTGCCAGCAGCTCACCGGGACAGGGGGCCTACGAGCAGTACTTC.

The chain employs TRBV10-3 and TRBJ1-1, with a possible D match to TRBD1 (5 bases). This CDR3 has 13 residues. Trimming stripped 10 bases from V and 6 bases from J, with 18 bases between. In germline, CDR1 is ENHRY, CDR2 SYGVKD. CDR3 residues: CASVSAGEAEAFF. The CDR3 DNA sequence: TGTGCCAGCGTGTCGGCGGGGGAAGCTGAAGCTTTCTTT.

V gene TRBV5-6 combines with J gene TRBJ2-4; 9 positions match TRBD1. The CDR3 is made up of 15 amino acids. The ends lost 5 bases at V and 2 bases at J; junction bases unmatched: 5. CDR1 is SGHDT and CDR2 is YYEEEE in the germline V gene. This CDR3 reads CASRRTGATKNIQYF. Written as DNA, the CDR3 is TGTGCCAGCAGAAGGACAGGGGCAACCAAAAACATTCAGTACTTC.

On this clone itself: At one end the junction does not follow the germline gene, possibly because of a read error. The chain recombines TRBV6-5 with TRBJ2-7; D not certain. CDR3 length: 9 amino acids. The germline gives CDR1 MNHEY, CDR2 SVGAGI. In nucleotides, the CDR3 is TGTGCCAGCGGTTGGCCTTTGGACTTC. This gives the protein CASGWPLDF.

The chain is built from TRBV9 and TRBJ2-2; 7 nucleotides agree with TRBD2. This CDR3 contains 16 residues. Germline CDR1 SGDLS, CDR2 YYNGEE. The V and J ends lost 2 bases and 2 bases, in that order; junction bases with no gene match: 6. CDR3 sequence (DNA): TGTGCCAGCAGCGTGGGGGGGGGACTTAACACCGGGGAGCTGTTTTTT. Protein sequence: CASSVGGGLNTGELFF.

In regard to this clone: Other DNA sequences in this sample translate to the same CDR3. This chain connects TRBV6-5 to TRBJ1-5, with TRBD1 matching 8 bases. V lost 6 bases and J lost 4; bases outside the gene matches: 2. The CDR3 spans 13 residues. Germline assignment: CDR1 MNHEY and CDR2 SVGAGI. CDR3 nucleotides: TGTGCCAGCAGCCGACAGGGGAATCAGCCCCAGCATTTT. This sequence encodes CASSRQGNQPQHF.

The gene calls are TRBV6-5 and TRBJ2-3; 7 bases align to TRBD2. The CDR3 has 15 residues. V shed 4 bases, J shed 2 bases, and the junction held 6 bases outside the gene matches. Germline values: CDR1 MNHEY, CDR2 SVGAGI. In DNA form, the CDR3 reads TGTGCCAGCAGTTCTCGTGCGGGGGTCACAGATACGCAGTATTTT. This translates into CASSSRAGVTDTQYF.

The J gene is TRBJ2-7, the V gene TRBV2, with D perhaps TRBD1 (6 bases). V was trimmed by 0 bases and J by 2 bases, leaving 14 bases between them. CDR1 SNHLY and CDR2 FYNNEI come from the germline V gene. This CDR3 has 16 amino acids. The CDR3 sequence: CASSEARLRGTYEQYF. CDR3 DNA: TGTGCCAGCAGTGAAGCGAGGCTTAGGGGGACCTACGAGCAGTACTTC.

The chain joins TRBV5-1 to TRBJ1-1; 8 nucleotides align to TRBD1. CDR1 is SGHRS, CDR2 YFSETQ, per germline. J gave up 11 bases and V 1 base, and 10 bases lay outside the gene matches. This CDR3 has 14 amino acids. CDR3: CASSLSLQGEQAFF. CDR3 DNA: TGCGCCAGCAGCTTGAGTCTACAGGGGGAGCAGGCTTTCTTT.

The table lists this clone with a count of one. The chain recombines TRBV7-2 with TRBJ1-5; 10 nucleotides match TRBD1. Germline assignment: CDR1 SGHTA and CDR2 FQGNSA. CDR3 size: 14 residues. The V gene end was trimmed by 3 bases and the J gene end by 5 bases; junction bases not matched to a gene: 1. DNA for the CDR3: TGTGCCAGCAGCTTCGACAGGGGGCATCAGCCCCAGCATTTT. Its protein product is CASSFDRGHQPQHF.

The J gene is TRBJ2-1, the V gene TRBV5-1, with unresolved D. Germline V lookup: CDR1 SGHRS, CDR2 YFSETQ. This CDR3 contains 13 residues. V was shortened by 4 bases and J by 6 bases, with 11 bases between the two germline ends. CDR3 protein: CASSNRRSNEQFF. CDR3 coding DNA: TGCGCCAGCAGCAATCGCAGGTCCAATGAGCAGTTCTTC.